Listed here are 13 T cell receptor beta chains from one sample, sequenced in a study of shared clonotypes between healthy human individuals. It was CD45RO-negative cells, positively selected for CCR7, that made up naive CD8 cells, with terminally differentiated effector memory CD45RA+ cells excluded. The assay was immunoSEQ multiplex PCR, and TCRdb's table has in-frame clones only and misses some. The sample holds 1.5 million to 2.5 million clones, around 96% seen once. The specimen was naive CD8+ T cells sorted from blood. The receptors were sampled from a man aged 18 to 30 in good health.

The chain is built from TRBV5-4 and TRBJ2-3; maybe TRBD2 (6 bases). CDR1 SGHNT and CDR2 YYREEE come from the germline V gene (reference sequence). V was trimmed by 0 bases and J by 2 bases, leaving 13 bases between them. The CDR3 has 16 amino acids. CDR3: CASSLGTTDLTDTQYF. CDR3 bases: TGTGCCAGCAGCTTGGGGACTACAGACCTCACAGATACGCAGTATTTT. Combining the CDR3 with reference TRBV5-4 and TRBJ2-3 gives the whole variable domain ETGVTQSPTHLIKTRGQQVTLRCSSQSGHNTVSWYQQALGQGPQFIFQYYREEENGRGNFPPRFSGLQFPNYSSELNVNALELDDSALYLCASSLGTTDLTDTQYFGPGTRLTVL.

V usage is TRBV5-6 and J usage is TRBJ2-7, with 10 bases that match TRBD2. Germline CDR1 reads SGHDT; CDR2 reads YYEEEE. Trimming at V came to 4 bases and at J to 4 bases, leaving 5 bases not matched to a gene. The CDR3 extends over 14 amino acids. The CDR3 nucleotides are TGTGCCAGCAGCCCGTTAGCGGGAGGTTACGAGCAGTACTTC. Translation gives CASSPLAGGYEQYF.

The sample holds one count of this clone. The chain couples TRBV6-6 to TRBJ1-2; D might be TRBD1 (5 bases). The CDR3 runs to 16 residues. Per germline, CDR1 MNHNY and CDR2 SVGAGI (reference sequence). Trimming pared 5 bases from V and 5 bases from J, leaving 21 bases between. In DNA, the CDR3 is TGTGCCAGCAGTCCACTCCGGGTAGGGGAGGATTATGGCTACACCTTC. It codes for CASSPLRVGEDYGYTF.

The V call is TRBV4-1, the J call TRBJ2-1; tentatively, D is TRBD1 or TRBD2 (5 bases each). Trimming removed 4 bases at V and 9 bases at J, with 19 bases between. This CDR3 is built from 15 residues. Germline lookup yields CDR1 MGHRA and CDR2 YSYEKL. The CDR3 coding sequence is TGCGCCAGCAGCCTCGTCCCGGGACCGTACGGTGAGCAGTTCTTC. It is translated as CASSLVPGPYGEQFF.

The rearrangement links TRBV9 to TRBJ2-7, with D perhaps TRBD1 (6 bases). The CDR3 is 15 amino acids. Between the trimmed V and J ends, which lost 3 bases and 5 bases, there was a span of 18 bases. Germline CDR1 SGDLS, CDR2 YYNGEE. DNA for the CDR3: TGTGCCAGCAGCGAAACCGGGACAAGAGTCGACGAGCAGTACTTC. Translated: CASSETGTRVDEQYF.

The rearrangement uses TRBV7-9 and TRBJ2-2; TRBD1 matches at 8 bases. Germline V gene lookup returns CDR1 SEHNR and CDR2 FQNEAQ (reference sequence). V lost 6 bases, J lost 5 bases, and 8 bases stayed unmatched. This CDR3 contains 15 residues. DNA of the CDR3: TGTGCCAGCAGGCCCCCAGGGGGCGGAACCGGGGAGCTGTTTTTT. It yields the protein CASRPPGGGTGELFF.

The chain employs TRBV7-9 and TRBJ2-1; D ambiguous. Germline lookup yields CDR1 SEHNR and CDR2 FQNEAQ (reference sequence). The CDR3 covers 12 residues. Trimming removed 5 bases at V and 5 bases at J, with 7 bases between. The DNA for the CDR3 is TGTGCCAGCAGCCCCGGAAACAATGAGCAGTTCTTC. Translated, it gives CASSPGNNEQFF.

The chain carries TRBV28 and TRBJ2-1; TRBD1 might be the D (5 bases). V was pared by 2 bases and J by 5 bases, with 7 bases between. The length of the CDR3 is 13 residues. Per the germline V gene, CDR1 is MDHEN and CDR2 is SYDVKM. The CDR3 DNA sequence: TGTGCCAGCAGTTTAGGACACGACAATGAGCAGTTCTTC. It codes for CASSLGHDNEQFF.

The genes are TRBV10-1 and TRBJ2-7; TRBD2 matches at 11 bases. V lost 6 bases, J lost 0 bases, and 13 bases stayed unmatched. The CDR3 consists of 18 residues. Germline CDR1 WNHNN, CDR2 SYGVQD (reference sequence). CDR3 in DNA: TGCGCCAGCAGCAAAGGGCCTAGCGGGGGGCCTTTCTCCTACGAGCAGTACTTC. This sequence encodes CASSKGPSGGPFSYEQYF.

The chain is built from TRBV7-8 and TRBJ2-5, with D hard to call. This CDR3 has 15 amino acids. CDR1 is SGHVS, CDR2 FQNEAQ, per germline. Trimming removed 5 bases from V and 1 base from J, with 14 bases in between. CDR3 DNA sequence: TGTGCCAGCAGCCACCCGGGTCAGGCCCAAGAGACCCAGTACTTC. Protein product: CASSHPGQAQETQYF.

The chain recombines TRBV7-9 with TRBJ2-3, with D possibly being TRBD1 (5 bases). The CDR3 sequence is 15 residues long. Trimming stripped 4 bases from V and 0 bases from J, with 11 bases between. Looked up from germline, CDR1 is SEHNR and CDR2 is FQNEAQ (reference sequence). The CDR3 region is CASSSPDTSTDTQYF. In nucleotides, the CDR3 is TGTGCCAGCAGCTCCCCGGACACTAGCACAGATACGCAGTATTTT. The variable domain in full, with the rest retrieved from reference TRBV7-9 and TRBJ2-3, is DTGVSQNPRHKITKRGQNVTFRCDPISEHNRLYWYRQTLGQGPEFLTYFQNEAQLEKSRLLSDRFSAERPKGSFSTLEIQRTEQGDSAMYLCASSSPDTSTDTQYFGPGTRLTVL.

The rearrangement joins TRBV30 to TRBJ1-2, with D tentatively TRBD1 (6 bases). Germline-derived CDR1 and CDR2 are GTSNPN and SVGIG (reference sequence). This CDR3 region has 12 residues. V was pared by 1 base and J by 6 bases, with 9 bases between. CDR3 amino acids: CAWSAGDNGYTF. For the CDR3, the DNA is TGTGCCTGGAGTGCCGGGGACAATGGCTACACCTTC.

This chain uses TRBV5-6 with TRBJ2-1; D is unclear. The length of the CDR3 is 16 residues. In germline, CDR1 is SGHDT, CDR2 YYEEEE. V gave up 0 bases and J gave up 8 bases, with 18 bases separating them. The CDR3 sequence is CASSLGLEWSVDEQFF. The CDR3 nucleotides read TGTGCCAGCAGCTTGGGCCTAGAGTGGTCGGTGGATGAGCAGTTCTTC.